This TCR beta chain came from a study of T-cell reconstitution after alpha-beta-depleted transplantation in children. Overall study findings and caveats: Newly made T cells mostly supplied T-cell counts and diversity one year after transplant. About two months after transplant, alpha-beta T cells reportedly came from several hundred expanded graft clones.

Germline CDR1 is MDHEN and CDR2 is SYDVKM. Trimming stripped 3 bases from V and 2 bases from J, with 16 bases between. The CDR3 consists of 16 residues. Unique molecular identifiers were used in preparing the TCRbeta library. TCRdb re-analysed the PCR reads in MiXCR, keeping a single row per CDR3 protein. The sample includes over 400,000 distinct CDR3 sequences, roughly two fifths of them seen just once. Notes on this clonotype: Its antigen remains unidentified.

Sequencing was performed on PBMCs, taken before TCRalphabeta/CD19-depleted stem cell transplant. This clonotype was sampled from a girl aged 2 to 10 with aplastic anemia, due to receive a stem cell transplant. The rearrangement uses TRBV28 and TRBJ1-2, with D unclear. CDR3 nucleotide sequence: TGTGCCAGCAGTTTTTGGCAGCGCTTATTAAACTATGGCTACACCTTC. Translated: CASSFWQRLLNYGYTF.